The 27 T cell receptor beta chains below were found in one sample sequenced in a study of identical twins. TCRdb re-called the 5' RACE reads with MiXCR, one entry per CDR3 protein. The sample lists approximately 700,000 distinct CDR3 sequences; 5.5% to 6.5% were seen once. Sequenced input: naive T cells sorted from blood. These receptors came from a man aged 18-30 years in good health.

This clonotype has a count of ten or more. This chain uses TRBV7-8 with TRBJ1-2; TRBD1 might be the D (6 bases). Trimming left V 2 bases short and J 2 bases short, with 9 bases between. This CDR3 region has 14 residues. CDR1 and CDR2 from the germline V gene are SGHVS and FQNEAQ. CDR3: CASSLQGPNYGYTF. The CDR3 DNA is TGTGCCAGCAGCTTACAGGGGCCGAACTATGGCTACACCTTC.

The chain is built from TRBV4-3 and TRBJ2-1, with TRBD1 as a possible D gene (12 bases). Trimming cost V 4 bases and J 0 bases, with 34 bases left between them. There are 23 residues in the CDR3. Germline V gives CDR1 LGHNA, CDR2 YSLEER. In DNA form, the CDR3 reads TGCGCCAGCAGCCCGACGGGACAGGGGGCTTGGACTAGCGGGTTAAGCTCCTACAATGAGCAGTTCTTC. This gives the protein CASSPTGQGAWTSGLSSYNEQFF.

In its sample, this clonotype was seen many times. The rearrangement links TRBV12-3 or TRBV12-4 to TRBJ2-2; no definite D call. The ends were cut back, 1 base at V and 6 bases at J, with 6 bases in the middle. CDR3 size: 13 residues. The CDR3 reads CASSLGVPGELFF. The CDR3 region has the DNA TGTGCCAGCAGTTTAGGAGTACCCGGGGAGCTGTTTTTT.

This clonotype was seen more than once but under ten times. The chain employs TRBV6-2 or TRBV6-3 and TRBJ2-7, with TRBD1 matching over 7 bases. The CDR3 runs to 11 residues. Unmatched junction bases numbered 3, after V lost 8 bases and J lost 5 bases. Per germline, CDR1 MNHEY and CDR2 SVGEGT. The CDR3 nucleotides read TGTGCCAGCTCTACAGGGGACGAGCAGTACGTC. Its protein product is CASSTGDEQYV.

This clonotype was seen only a few times. The V and J genes are TRBV7-2 and TRBJ2-4; D tentatively fits TRBD1 or TRBD2 (5 bases each). This CDR3 has 17 residues. Germline CDR1 SGHTA, CDR2 FQGNSA. Trimming shortened V by 5 bases and J by 5 bases, and 22 bases separated the two germline ends. In DNA form, the CDR3 reads TGTGCCAGCAGCCGGGCAGGGAGCCCGAGTTGGGAAAACATTCAGTACTTC. It specifies CASSRAGSPSWENIQYF.

Only a few counts were recorded for this clonotype. J is TRBJ1-1 and V is TRBV6-2 or TRBV6-3; D not resolved. The CDR3 consists of 13 residues. The V gene lost 2 bases and the J gene lost 8 bases, with 12 bases spanning the gap. Germline lookup yields CDR1 MNHEY and CDR2 SVGEGT. In DNA form, the CDR3 reads TGTGCCAGCAGTTACAATCGACGAGGGGAAGCTTTCTTT. Translating it yields CASSYNRRGEAFF.

This clonotype was counted at least ten times. J is TRBJ2-1 and V is TRBV10-3; 8 bases line up with TRBD2. Trimming took 0 bases from V and 1 from J; bases not matched to a gene: 5. The CDR3 contains 17 residues. Germline CDR1 ENHRY, CDR2 SYGVKD. The CDR3 loop reads CAISESLAGLSYNEQFF. The CDR3 DNA is TGTGCCATCAGTGAGTCCCTAGCGGGTCTTTCCTACAATGAGCAGTTCTTC.

This clonotype was detected only a few times. J is TRBJ2-1 and V is TRBV11-2; TRBD2 agrees at 12 bases. V dropped 3 bases and J dropped 0; count of bases not matched to a gene: 9. The germline CDR1 and CDR2 sequences are SGHAT and FQNNGV. This CDR3 is 19 amino acids long. The CDR3 DNA is TGTGCCAGCAGCTTGATTCTAGCGGGAGGGCGAAGCTCCTACAATGAGCAGTTCTTC. Residues: CASSLILAGGRSSYNEQFF.

This clonotype has at least ten counts. The CDR3 protein is CASSLVGARSTDTQYF. CDR3 sequence (DNA): TGCGCCAGCAGCTTGGTTGGGGCCAGATCCACAGATACGCAGTATTTT. This rearrangement joins TRBV5-1 to TRBJ2-3, with D possibly being TRBD1 (5 bases). CDR1 SGHRS and CDR2 YFSETQ come from the germline V gene. V lost 0 bases, J lost 2 bases, and 13 bases lay in between. CDR3 length: 16 residues.

J is TRBJ1-5 and V is TRBV28, with D unclear. V was cut by 4 bases and J by 7 bases, with 20 bases left in between. CDR1 and CDR2 (germline): MDHEN, SYDVKM. The CDR3 is made up of 16 amino acids. This CDR3 is CASSSRTSLTRQPQHF. CDR3 DNA sequence: TGTGCCAGCAGTTCCCGGACTTCCCTCACCAGGCAGCCCCAGCATTTT.

Ten or more counts support this clonotype. The V gene is TRBV5-6, the J gene TRBJ1-5; D remains unclear. The CDR3 contains 14 residues. Trimming removed 2 bases from V and 4 bases from J, with 10 bases in between. Germline V CDR1 and CDR2: SGHDT, YYEEEE. The CDR3 nucleotides are TGTGCCAGCAGCTTCGGGCAGTTTAATCAGCCCCAGCATTTT. Translated, it gives CASSFGQFNQPQHF.

This clonotype was observed at least ten times. The rearrangement joins TRBV10-3 to TRBJ2-3, with D unclear. Germline V gives CDR1 ENHRY, CDR2 SYGVKD. The V end lost 0 bases, the J end lost 4 bases, and 8 bases lay between the germline ends. This CDR3 is built from 14 residues. The CDR3 here is CAISESKGPDTQYF. The DNA of the CDR3 is TGTGCCATCAGTGAGTCGAAGGGTCCAGATACGCAGTATTTT.

J is TRBJ1-1 and V is TRBV5-5; 9 bases align to TRBD1. Germline assignment: CDR1 SGHKS and CDR2 YYEKEE (reference sequence). The CDR3 is made up of 15 amino acids. J was trimmed by 7 bases and V by 4 bases; bases with no gene match: 11. The CDR3 loop is CASSVPTGGDIEAFF. For the CDR3, the DNA is TGTGCCAGCAGCGTCCCCACAGGGGGCGACATTGAAGCTTTCTTT.

This clonotype was observed many times. This chain joins TRBV20-1 and TRBJ2-3; D remains unclear. The CDR3 has 13 residues. The V gene lost 0 bases and the J gene lost 2 bases, with 6 bases spanning the gap. Germline CDR1 is DFQATT and CDR2 is SNEGSKA (reference sequence). CDR3 nucleotide sequence: TGCAGTGCTAGAGAGGAAATCACAGATACGCAGTATTTT. It translates to CSAREEITDTQYF.

J is TRBJ2-7 and V is TRBV20-1, with 8 positions matching TRBD1. V was clipped by 1 base and J by 2 bases; unmatched bases: 13. Germline CDR1 is DFQATT and CDR2 is SNEGSKA (reference sequence). There are 17 residues in the CDR3. DNA of the CDR3: TGCAGTGCTAGAGTCCCCACCGCCGGGACAGGAACCTACGAGCAGTACTTC. Translated: CSARVPTAGTGTYEQYF.

This clonotype has at least ten counts. The CDR3 here is CSGTRQPSYNEQFF. Here the CDR3 DNA reads TGCAGCGGCACCAGACAGCCCTCCTACAATGAGCAGTTCTTC. The rearrangement uses TRBV29-1 and TRBJ2-1; the D gene is possibly TRBD1 (5 bases). CDR1 is SQVTM and CDR2 is ANQGSEA in the germline V gene. This CDR3 comprises 14 residues. Trimming stripped 7 bases from V and 0 bases from J, with 13 bases between.

V and J are TRBV2 and TRBJ2-7; 9 bases line up with TRBD2. Germline V gives CDR1 SNHLY, CDR2 FYNNEI. V shed 6 bases, J shed 3 bases, and the junction held 9 bases outside the gene matches. The CDR3 is made up of 15 amino acids. Written as DNA, the CDR3 is TGTGCCAGCAGAATGGGGAGTAGCGGGAGCTACGAGCAGTACTTC. This gives the protein CASRMGSSGSYEQYF. The entire variable domain, with the rest obtained from reference TRBV2 and TRBJ2-7, is as follows: EPEVTQTPSHQVTQMGQEVILRCVPISNHLYFYWYRQILGQKVEFLVSFYNNEISEKSEIFDDQFSVERPDGSNFTLKIRSTKLEDSAMYFCASRMGSSGSYEQYFGPGTRLTVT.

This clonotype was seen repeatedly, ten times or more. The chain recombines TRBV5-1 with TRBJ1-1, with D unresolved. V dropped 0 bases and J dropped 1 base, with 7 bases sitting between them. The V gene's germline CDR1 is SGHRS and CDR2 YFSETQ. The CDR3 has 14 amino acids. CDR3 in amino acids: CASSLEAQNTEAFF. As DNA, the CDR3 is TGCGCCAGCAGCTTGGAGGCCCAGAACACTGAAGCTTTCTTT.

This clonotype showed up many times. The chain has TRBV20-1 and TRBJ2-1, with 8 bases identical to TRBD2. From germline, CDR1 is DFQATT and CDR2 SNEGSKA (reference sequence). This CDR3 is built from 13 residues. The trim removed 8 bases at V and 2 bases at J, leaving 5 bases unmatched. The CDR3, as DNA: TGCAGTACCCAGCGGGAGACCTACAATGAGCAGTTCTTC. Its translation: CSTQRETYNEQFF.

This chain uses TRBV7-2 with TRBJ2-7; 7 bases line up with TRBD2. CDR1 and CDR2 (germline): SGHTA, FQGNSA. The V and J ends lost 5 bases and 0 bases, in that order; junction bases with no gene match: 10. The CDR3 sequence is 16 residues long. CDR3 in DNA: TGTGCCAGCAGCCCCCCTGTGGGCGGGAGCTCCTACGAGCAGTACTTC. This translates into CASSPPVGGSSYEQYF.

This clonotype came up many times. The genes are TRBV27 and TRBJ2-3; TRBD1 matches at 7 bases. There are 14 residues in the CDR3. The germline V gene encodes CDR1 MNHEY and CDR2 SMNVEV (reference sequence). Unmatched junction bases numbered 9, after V lost 8 bases and J lost 4 bases. CDR3 region: CASQTGALPDTQYF. In DNA form, the CDR3 reads TGTGCCAGCCAAACAGGGGCGCTTCCAGATACGCAGTATTTT.

This clonotype was detected only a few times. V gene TRBV6-6 combines with J gene TRBJ1-3; D unclear. Germline V gene sequence: CDR1 MNHNY, CDR2 SVGAGI (reference sequence). Trimming took 0 bases from V and 4 from J, leaving 4 bases between them. The CDR3 spans 13 residues. The CDR3 here is CASSYSRGNTIYF. DNA of the CDR3: TGTGCCAGCAGTTACTCGCGAGGAAACACCATATATTTT.

V gene TRBV6-2 or TRBV6-3 combines with J gene TRBJ2-7, with D perhaps matching TRBD1 (6 bases). V was clipped by 4 bases and J by 3 bases, with 10 bases between them. Germline V gene lookup returns CDR1 MNHEY and CDR2 SVGEGT. This CDR3 has 13 amino acids. The CDR3 coding sequence is TGTGCCAGCAGTTCCCCAGGGGTCTACGAGCAGTACGTC. Encoded protein: CASSSPGVYEQYV.

This clonotype was counted a few times. The chain links TRBV5-6 to TRBJ2-3, with D possibly being TRBD2 (5 bases). CDR1 and CDR2 (germline): SGHDT, YYEEEE. The CDR3 sequence is 14 residues long. Trimming removed 4 bases from V and 2 bases from J, with 11 bases in between. The CDR3 protein is CASSIGLPTDTQYF. The CDR3 DNA sequence: TGTGCCAGCAGCATAGGACTCCCCACAGATACGCAGTATTTT.

This clonotype was recorded at least ten times. The chain carries TRBV6-5 and TRBJ2-7; 8 nucleotides align to TRBD1. The CDR3 has 13 amino acids. The junction had 5 bases not matched to a gene; V was cut back by 4 bases and J by 6 bases. Germline CDR1 MNHEY, CDR2 SVGAGI. The chain's CDR3 is CASSLGTGGEQYV. The DNA for the CDR3 is TGTGCCAGCAGTTTGGGAACAGGGGGCGAGCAGTACGTC.

The J gene is TRBJ2-6, the V gene TRBV18; 7 bases match TRBD1. V gave up 8 bases and J gave up 0 bases; unmatched junction bases: 10. The CDR3 covers 17 residues. Looked up from germline, CDR1 is KGHSH and CDR2 is LQKENI. CDR3 loop: CASRKTGIVSGANVLTF. The CDR3 DNA follows: TGTGCCAGCCGAAAGACAGGGATCGTCTCTGGGGCCAACGTCCTGACTTTC.

Many counts were recorded for this clonotype. The rearrangement links TRBV29-1 to TRBJ1-2, with D possibly TRBD1 on 6 matching bases. Per the germline V gene, CDR1 is SQVTM and CDR2 is ANQGSEA. There are 12 residues in the CDR3. The ends were cut back, 6 bases at V and 6 bases at J, with 14 bases in the middle. CDR3 sequence (DNA): TGCAGCGTGAAACAGGGCGAGCATGGCTACACCTTC. Amino acids: CSVKQGEHGYTF.